The sequence of this TCR beta chain was determined in a study of tumor-infiltrating lymphocytes in oesophageal squamous cell carcinoma (dated by TCRdb to the mid-2010s). From a lookup of the germline V gene (reference sequence), CDR1 and CDR2 are MNHEY and SMNVEV. The CDR3 covers 15 residues, taking in both the cysteine and the phenylalanine. Solely the CDR3 DNA is kept, with 45 bases framed from the first base. This clonotype was seen only once. Its antigen specificity is not known. One end of the junction fails to match germline, which may point to a read error. Libraries were made using PCR. The listed sequencing device is Illumina HiSeq 2000. Using fastp trimming at Q25 and MiXCR clonotype assembly, TCRdb reanalyzed the public sequencing data and kept in-frame beta chains. Duplicate CDR3 protein sequences are folded into a single record with the most common DNA and genes. Recorded for this sample are just under 20,000 distinct CDR3 sequences; roughly 36% of them occurred a single time. Jointly, the top ten make up less than 20% of the sample.

The sequenced sample was esophageal tumor tissue. The clonotype comes from a male donor with esophageal squamous cell carcinoma. The chain is made from TRBV27 and TRBJ2-1; TRBD1 could be the D gene, as 7 bases match. The DNA is as follows: TGTGCCAGCAGGAACAGGGGTCGGAGGGTCAATGAGCAGTACTTT. It codes for CASRNRGRRVNEQYF.